A single sample is the source of the 30 T cell receptor beta chains below, sequenced in a study of T-cell memory formation after mild COVID-19. Each CDR3 protein is one row after TCRdb ran MiXCR on the 5' RACE reads. The top ten hold roughly 25% of the sample, which has approximately 270,000 distinct CDR3 sequences, about 16% seen once. Sequencing input: PBMCs or a T cell subset sorted from them (not recorded which). The receptors come from a man aged 18 to 29 who had mild COVID-19 (a few samples of this study predate the infection). Cell type and time point are not known.

This clonotype was seen a few times. The chain links TRBV4-2 to TRBJ2-7; D remains ambiguous. The CDR3 runs 16 residues. Deletions cut 2 bases from V and 3 bases from J, with 17 bases between. Germline CDR1 and CDR2: LGHNA and YNFKEQ. CDR3 sequence reads: CASSQKLSQAIYEQYF. The CDR3 nucleotides are TGTGCCAGCAGCCAAAAATTGTCTCAAGCGATCTACGAGCAGTACTTC.

This clonotype was seen repeatedly, ten times or more. The chain links TRBV6-1 to TRBJ2-2; no reliable D call. V was pared by 1 base and J by 5 bases, with 8 bases between. Germline CDR1 and CDR2: MNHNS and SASEGT. The CDR3 totals 14 residues. CDR3 nucleotides: TGTGCCAGCAGTGAAGGGGCAGAAACCGGGGAGCTGTTTTTT. Its translation is CASSEGAETGELFF.

This rearrangement joins TRBV7-2 to TRBJ2-6, with 7 bases that match TRBD1. With V trimmed by 1 base and J by 0 bases, 12 bases remained unmatched. CDR1 and CDR2 (germline): SGHTA, FQGNSA. The CDR3 contains 20 residues. CDR3 residues: CASSLGSPGQFGSGANVLTF. CDR3 in DNA: TGTGCCAGCAGCTTAGGTAGTCCGGGACAGTTCGGCTCTGGGGCCAACGTCCTGACTTTC.

This clonotype was picked up a small number of times. V gene TRBV12-3 or TRBV12-4 combines with J gene TRBJ2-7; the match to TRBD2 covers 7 bases. The CDR3 length is 13 residues. With 0 bases clipped from V and 8 bases from J, the junction kept 4 bases outside the gene matches. The CDR3: CASSLARGIQQYF. The CDR3 coding sequence is TGTGCCAGCAGTTTAGCGCGGGGGATCCAGCAGTACTTC.

This clonotype was seen more than once but under ten times. The genes are TRBV27 and TRBJ2-7; 9 bases fit TRBD1. The germline V gene has CDR1 MNHEY and CDR2 SMNVEV (reference sequence). The length of the CDR3 is 17 residues. J gave up 0 bases and V 2 bases, and 8 bases lay outside the gene matches. CDR3 nucleotide sequence: TGTGCCAGCAGTTTAAGGGGACAGGGCGAGACCTCCTACGAGCAGTACGTC. Protein: CASSLRGQGETSYEQYV.

This clonotype was recorded a few times. V usage is TRBV12-3 or TRBV12-4 and J usage is TRBJ2-1; perhaps TRBD2 as D (6 bases). The CDR3 spans 14 residues. V was cut by 7 bases and J by 1 base, with 11 bases left in between. As DNA, the CDR3 is TGTGCCAGCATCATAGCGGATTCCTACAATGAGCAGTTCTTC. This codes for CASIIADSYNEQFF.

The chain combines TRBV5-1 with TRBJ1-1, with a possible D match to TRBD1 (6 bases). The CDR3 consists of 14 residues. Germline V lookup: CDR1 SGHRS, CDR2 YFSETQ. V was trimmed by 2 bases and J by 11 bases, leaving 19 bases between them. Here the CDR3 reads CASSFGGADTFAFF. As DNA, the CDR3 is TGCGCCAGCAGCTTTGGGGGGGCGGACACCTTCGCTTTCTTT.

The chain employs TRBV5-1 and TRBJ2-7; no clear D gene. The CDR3 has 11 residues. With 4 bases removed from V and 6 bases from J, the gap between germline ends came to 8 bases. The germline gives CDR1 SGHRS, CDR2 YFSETQ. CDR3 sequence: CASSLRSEQYF. The CDR3 region has the DNA TGCGCCAGCAGCCTCCGTAGCGAGCAGTACTTC.

The V and J genes are TRBV4-3 and TRBJ1-4; TRBD1 matches 10 bases. V shed 0 bases and J 8 bases; nucleotides not matched to a gene: 12. There are 18 residues in the CDR3. CDR1 is LGHNA, CDR2 YSLEER, per germline. The CDR3 spells CASSQEGRTGGFEEKLFF. The CDR3 bases are TGCGCCAGCAGCCAAGAGGGCCGGACAGGGGGATTCGAGGAAAAACTGTTTTTT.

This sequence joins TRBV12-3 or TRBV12-4 and TRBJ2-7; D unresolved. CDR3 length equals 15 residues. Deletions cut 4 bases from V and 4 bases from J, with 17 bases between. CDR3 amino acids: CASSSTYLPRYEQYF. The DNA of the CDR3 is TGTGCCAGCAGTTCGACATACTTGCCCCGATACGAGCAGTACTTC.

This clonotype was seen more than once but under ten times. The chain has TRBV7-2 and TRBJ1-1, with D possibly matching TRBD1 (6 bases). Germline CDR1 is SGHTA and CDR2 is FQGNSA. This CDR3 has 13 amino acids. The ends were cut back, 7 bases at V and 1 base at J, with 10 bases in the middle. CDR3 sequence: CASTGQRNTEAFF. The DNA of the CDR3 is TGTGCCAGCACTGGACAGAGGAACACTGAAGCTTTCTTT.

This clonotype was picked up one time. This rearrangement joins TRBV5-5 to TRBJ2-3; unclear D gene. Germline-derived CDR1 and CDR2 are SGHKS and YYEKEE (reference sequence). V was shortened by 2 bases and J by 10 bases, with 11 bases between the two germline ends. This CDR3 is built from 12 residues. CDR3 DNA: TGTGCCAGCAGCTTCTCCTTTCTGGCGCAGTATTTT. Residues: CASSFSFLAQYF.

This clonotype was seen ten or more times. The rearrangement joins TRBV6-6 to TRBJ1-5; TRBD1 might be the D (6 bases). Trimming cost V 6 bases and J 1 base, with 13 bases left between them. The CDR3 spans 15 residues. The germline gives CDR1 MNHNY, CDR2 SVGAGI (reference sequence). CDR3: CASSLQGGSNQPQHF. CDR3 coding DNA: TGTGCCAGCAGCCTACAGGGTGGGAGCAATCAGCCCCAGCATTTT.

In its sample, this clonotype was seen a few times. V is TRBV4-1 and J is TRBJ2-1; 9 bases match TRBD1. Germline CDR1 MGHRA, CDR2 YSYEKL. V shed 3 bases and J 7 bases; nucleotides not matched to a gene: 4. The CDR3 totals 14 residues. DNA of the CDR3: TGCGCCAGCAGCCAGTTGACAGGGGGAAATGAGCAGTTCTTC. This encodes CASSQLTGGNEQFF.

The J gene is TRBJ2-3, the V gene TRBV13; TRBD1 agrees at 11 bases. The CDR3 is 15 amino acids. Germline V gene data show CDR1 as PRHDT and CDR2 as FYEKMQ (reference sequence). With 6 bases clipped from V and 2 bases from J, the junction kept 4 bases outside the gene matches. DNA of the CDR3: TGTGCCAGCAGACCGGACAGGGGGCTCACAGATACGCAGTATTTT. This translates into CASRPDRGLTDTQYF.

V is TRBV5-4 and J is TRBJ2-2; D call uncertain. The germline CDR1 and CDR2 sequences are SGHNT and YYREEE (reference sequence). V was trimmed by 0 bases and J by 2 bases, leaving 11 bases between them. The CDR3 runs 16 residues. CDR3 bases: TGTGCCAGCAGCTTGGCTCACCCCAGAAACACCGGGGAGCTGTTTTTT. Translated, it gives CASSLAHPRNTGELFF.

This clonotype has just a few counts. DNA of the CDR3: TGTGCCAGCTCACCTCAGAGGGACTCTGGAAACACCATATATTTT. This gives the protein CASSPQRDSGNTIYF. The V gene is TRBV18, the J gene TRBJ1-3; D unresolved. With 3 bases removed from V and 0 bases from J, the gap between germline ends came to 9 bases. CDR1 is KGHSH and CDR2 is LQKENI in the germline V gene. The CDR3 length is 15 residues.

At least ten counts were recorded for this clonotype. The rearrangement links TRBV7-2 to TRBJ2-7, with D maybe TRBD1 (6 bases). The germline CDR1 and CDR2 sequences are SGHTA and FQGNSA. This CDR3 comprises 16 residues. Between the trimmed V and J ends, which lost 5 bases and 1 base, there was a span of 18 bases. This chain's CDR3 is CASSRSGTRDSYEQYF. In DNA form, the CDR3 reads TGTGCCAGCAGCCGATCCGGGACAAGAGATTCCTACGAGCAGTACTTC.

This clonotype was detected a few times. The chain is built from TRBV13 and TRBJ2-5, with a tentative D call TRBD2 (5 bases). V was pared by 1 base and J by 1 base, with 19 bases between. CDR1 is PRHDT, CDR2 FYEKMQ, per germline (reference sequence). CDR3 size: 18 residues. The DNA of the CDR3 is TGTGCCAGCAGCTTAGTGCAAACAGACCGAGGAGGCCAAGAGACCCAGTACTTC. It specifies CASSLVQTDRGGQETQYF.

In its sample, this clonotype was seen many times. The rearrangement joins TRBV2 to TRBJ2-7; D ambiguous. Germline-derived CDR1 and CDR2 are SNHLY and FYNNEI. The CDR3 spans 13 residues. The V and J ends lost 0 bases and 0 bases respectively, with 3 bases between them. CDR3 loop: CASSEAHSYEQYF. The DNA for the CDR3 is TGTGCCAGCAGTGAAGCGCACTCCTACGAGCAGTACTTC.

This clonotype was recorded many times. This chain links TRBV5-1 with TRBJ1-2; 10 bases map to TRBD1. CDR3 length: 15 residues. Germline-derived CDR1 and CDR2 are SGHRS and YFSETQ. The J segment lost 8 bases and the V segment lost 3 bases, leaving 10 bases of the junction unmatched. The CDR3 sequence is CASSYASTGGAGYTF. The CDR3 nucleotides read TGCGCCAGCAGCTATGCATCGACAGGGGGCGCCGGCTACACCTTC. The full variable domain, completed using reference TRBV5-1 and TRBJ1-2, is KAGVTQTPRYLIKTRGQQVTLSCSPISGHRSVSWYQQTPGQGLQFLFEYFSETQRNKGNFPGRFSGRQFSNSRSEMNVSTLELGDSALYLCASSYASTGGAGYTFGSGTRLTVV.

The chain carries TRBV9 and TRBJ2-3; D not resolved. Germline V gene lookup returns CDR1 SGDLS and CDR2 YYNGEE. The CDR3 length is 14 residues. V gave up 3 bases and J gave up 2 bases, with 10 bases separating them. In DNA, the CDR3 is TGTGCCAGCAGCGATTGGGGATTCACAGATACGCAGTATTTT. This translates into CASSDWGFTDTQYF. The full variable domain, completed using reference TRBV9 and TRBJ2-3, is DSGVTQTPKHLITATGQRVTLRCSPRSGDLSVYWYQQSLDQGLQFLIQYYNGEERAKGNILERFSAQQFPDLHSELNLSSLELGDSALYFCASSDWGFTDTQYFGPGTRLTVL.

The chain couples TRBV4-1 to TRBJ2-7, with D possibly matching TRBD1 (5 bases). Per the germline V gene, CDR1 is MGHRA and CDR2 is YSYEKL. The CDR3 extends over 16 amino acids. V gave up 0 bases and J gave up 0 bases, with 12 bases separating them. As DNA, the CDR3 is TGCGCCAGCAGCCAAGAGGGGCAGGGCGGCTCCTACGAGCAGTACGTC. Its protein product is CASSQEGQGGSYEQYV.

V gene TRBV4-1 combines with J gene TRBJ2-3, with 9 positions matching TRBD1. This CDR3 contains 15 residues. V was clipped by 1 base and J by 10 bases; unmatched bases: 9. Germline-derived CDR1 and CDR2 are MGHRA and YSYEKL. The CDR3 DNA follows: TGCGCCAGCAGCCAAGTCGGGACAGGGTGGGAGGCGCAGTATTTT. This gives the protein CASSQVGTGWEAQYF.

This sequence joins TRBV11-2 and TRBJ1-2; D is perhaps TRBD1 (5 bases). Germline V gene data show CDR1 as SGHAT and CDR2 as FQNNGV. This CDR3 contains 16 residues. V shed 2 bases and J shed 5 bases, with 18 bases lying between them. DNA of the CDR3: TGTGCCAGCAGCTTATATCGGGGGTTGGAGGTTTATGGCTACACCTTC. Translated, it gives CASSLYRGLEVYGYTF.

This clonotype turned up a few times. The chain recombines TRBV4-3 with TRBJ1-2; no firm D call. Per germline, CDR1 LGHNA and CDR2 YSLEER. V shed 0 bases and J shed 8 bases, with 19 bases lying between them. This CDR3 contains 16 residues. The chain's CDR3 is CASSQDFSGSPSGYTF. DNA of the CDR3: TGCGCCAGCAGCCAAGACTTCTCGGGGAGCCCAAGCGGCTACACCTTC.

This chain uses TRBV11-2 with TRBJ2-3; the match to TRBD2 covers 9 bases. Germline CDR1 SGHAT, CDR2 FQNNGV. Trimming took 0 bases from V and 5 from J; bases not matched to a gene: 3. This CDR3 comprises 15 residues. The DNA for the CDR3 is TGTGCCAGCAGCTTAGAAGCGGGGGGTGGAGATACGCAGTATTTT. Its protein product is CASSLEAGGGDTQYF.

This clonotype has more than one count but fewer than ten. The CDR3 region is CSAGAGAPYNEQFF. Here the CDR3 DNA reads TGCAGTGCTGGGGCGGGTGCCCCCTACAATGAGCAGTTCTTC. The gene calls are TRBV20-1 and TRBJ2-1; D is tentatively TRBD1 or TRBD2 (5 bases each). The V gene's germline CDR1 is DFQATT and CDR2 SNEGSKA (reference sequence). The V end lost 5 bases, the J end lost 2 bases, and 13 bases lay between the germline ends. The CDR3 is 14 residues long.

The chain employs TRBV19 and TRBJ2-7; 11 bases agree with TRBD1. Trimming at V came to 6 bases and at J to 6 bases, leaving 4 bases not matched to a gene. From germline, CDR1 is LNHDA and CDR2 SQIVND (reference sequence). The CDR3 has 13 residues. This CDR3 is CASSRTGGSEQYV. The CDR3 DNA reads as TGTGCCAGTAGCCGGACAGGGGGCAGCGAGCAGTACGTC.

For this clonotype: One end of the junction varies from germline; a read error may be responsible. This sequence joins TRBV19 and TRBJ2-3; 8 bases map to TRBD2. CDR1 and CDR2 from the germline V gene are LNHDA and SQIVND (reference sequence). The CDR3 totals 15 residues. CDR3 coding DNA: TGTGCCAGTAGTCTAGAACTAGCGGTCACAGATACGCAGTATTTT. It is translated as CASSLELAVTDTQYF.